Presented here are 3 T cell receptor beta chains from one specimen sequenced in a study of T-cell memory formation after mild COVID-19 (dated by TCRdb to the early 2020s). Library method: 5' RACE. The sequencer was an Illumina NovaSeq 6000. TCRdb applied fastp at Q25 and MiXCR to the public reads, then kept only in-frame beta chains. Each record represents a unique CDR3 protein, reported with the most common genes and DNA among its rows. Here the sample has hundreds of thousands of distinct CDR3 sequences; about 23% occur a single time. Under 15% of the sample goes to the ten largest clones. Sequencing was carried out using PBMCs or a T cell subset sorted from them (not recorded which). All receptors derive from an adult woman who had mild COVID-19 (a few samples of this study predate the infection). The sample titles of this study are shuffled in the database, so cell type and time point are left out; the donor was told from shared clones.

A few counts support this clonotype. The chain uses TRBV5-1 and TRBJ1-1; TRBD1 matches 9 bases. V was pared by 0 bases and J by 0 bases, with 3 bases of the junction left unmatched. CDR1 and CDR2 (germline): SGHRS, YFSETQ. The CDR3 sequence is 16 residues long. The CDR3 loop reads CASSLVQGALNTEAFF. DNA of the CDR3: TGCGCCAGCAGCTTGGTACAGGGGGCCCTGAACACTGAAGCTTTCTTT.

This chain uses TRBV19 with TRBJ1-1; tentative D call: TRBD1 (6 bases). This CDR3 has 13 residues. The V gene lost 7 bases and the J gene lost 0 bases, with 9 bases spanning the gap. Germline V gene data show CDR1 as LNHDA and CDR2 as SQIVND (reference sequence). The DNA of the CDR3 is TGTGCCAGTAAGTACAGGGTGAACACTGAAGCTTTCTTT. Its protein is CASKYRVNTEAFF.

The chain has TRBV27 and TRBJ2-2, with TRBD1 identical over 9 bases. The CDR3 length is 14 residues. The ends lost 8 bases at V and 4 bases at J; junction bases unmatched: 5. The germline CDR1 and CDR2 sequences are MNHEY and SMNVEV (reference sequence). The CDR3 coding sequence is TGTGCCAGCGGTTGGACAGGGGTCACCGGGGAGCTGTTTTTT. Translating it yields CASGWTGVTGELFF.